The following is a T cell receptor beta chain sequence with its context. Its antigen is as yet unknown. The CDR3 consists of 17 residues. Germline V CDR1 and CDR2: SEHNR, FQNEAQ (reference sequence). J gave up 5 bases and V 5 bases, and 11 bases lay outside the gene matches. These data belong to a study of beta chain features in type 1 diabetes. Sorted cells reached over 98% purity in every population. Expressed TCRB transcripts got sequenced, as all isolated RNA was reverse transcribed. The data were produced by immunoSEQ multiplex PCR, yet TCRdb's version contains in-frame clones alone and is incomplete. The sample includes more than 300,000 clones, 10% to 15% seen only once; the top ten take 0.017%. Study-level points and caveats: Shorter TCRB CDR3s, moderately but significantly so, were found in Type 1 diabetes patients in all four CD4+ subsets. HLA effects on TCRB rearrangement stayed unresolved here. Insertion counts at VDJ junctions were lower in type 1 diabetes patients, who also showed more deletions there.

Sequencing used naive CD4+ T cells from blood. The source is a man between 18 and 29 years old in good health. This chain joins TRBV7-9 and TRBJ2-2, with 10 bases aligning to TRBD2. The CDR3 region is CASSPRLAGEWTGELFF. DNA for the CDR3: TGTGCCAGCAGCCCCCGTCTAGCGGGAGAATGGACCGGGGAGCTGTTTTTT.